This T cell receptor (beta chain) emerged from a study of blood T cell repertoires in COVID-19. Looking at the study overall: Acute-phase and convalescent COVID-19 samples originated in the United States, Italy and Spain.

Study processing details: Estimated nucleated cell counts came from reference gene primer amplification. Repertoires were generated with immunoSEQ multiplex PCR, while TCRdb's copy carries only in-frame clones and drops some. V and J calls and clone size are copied from that table; D and trimming were computed from the DNA. The data hold more than 110,000 clones, with 70% to 90% observed a single time. Germline CDR1 is MDHEN and CDR2 is SYDVKM. V shed 5 bases and J 2 bases; nucleotides not matched to a gene: 13. This CDR3 spans 18 amino acids. The chain couples TRBV28 to TRBJ2-7; 12 bases are a match to TRBD2. The clonotype originates from a man in his forties or fifties with acute or convalescent COVID-19. Sequenced sample: peripheral blood. The CDR3 protein is CASSTPGLAGLGAYEQYF. CDR3 bases: TGTGCCAGCAGTACACCGGGACTAGCGGGCCTTGGGGCCTACGAGCAGTACTTC.